Below, 20 T cell receptor beta chains from the same sample are listed, as sequenced in a study of blood T cells in healthy people across ages. The use of a sample-barcoded 5' primer and a J-beta primer mix characterized a second PCR of about 7 to 12 cycles. TCRdb redid the calling of the 5' RACE reads with MiXCR, one entry per CDR3 protein. The sample has about a million distinct CDR3 sequences; 51% are singletons. Sequencing was carried out using blood. Source of these receptors: a woman in her sixties or seventies in good health.

This clonotype was picked up a small number of times. The rearrangement uses TRBV5-1 and TRBJ2-7, with 8 nucleotides matching TRBD2. CDR3 length equals 12 residues. V was pared by 7 bases and J by 2 bases, with 2 bases of the junction left unmatched. Germline V gene lookup returns CDR1 SGHRS and CDR2 YFSETQ. CDR3 in DNA: TGCGCCAGCCCACTAGCGGCCTACGAGCAGTACTTC. Translating it yields CASPLAAYEQYF.

V is TRBV5-1 and J is TRBJ2-1, with no clear D. CDR1 SGHRS and CDR2 YFSETQ come from the germline V gene. The CDR3 loop spans 15 amino acids. V was trimmed by 0 bases and J by 0 bases, leaving 7 bases between them. The CDR3: CASSLERASYNEQFF. Written as DNA, the CDR3 is TGCGCCAGCAGCTTGGAAAGGGCCTCCTACAATGAGCAGTTCTTC.

The chain links TRBV6-6 to TRBJ2-5; D call uncertain. The J call may not be correct, given that the DNA end is closer to TRBJ2-7. CDR1 is MNHNY and CDR2 is SVGAGI in the germline V gene (reference sequence). The CDR3 totals 12 residues. DNA for the CDR3: TGTGCCAGCAGTTACCAACTGGCCGAGCAGTACTTC. Amino acids: CASSYQLAEQYF.

This chain links TRBV19 with TRBJ2-7; D perhaps matches TRBD2 (6 bases). From germline, CDR1 is LNHDA and CDR2 SQIVND (reference sequence). Trimming took 3 bases from V and 3 from J, leaving 9 bases between them. This CDR3 comprises 13 residues. This CDR3 is CASSIWGDYEQYF. The CDR3, as DNA: TGTGCCAGTAGTATCTGGGGGGACTACGAGCAGTACTTC. Looking up the rest from reference TRBV19 and TRBJ2-7 gives the full variable domain: DGGITQSPKYLFRKEGQNVTLSCEQNLNHDAMYWYRQDPGQGLRLIYYSQIVNDFQKGDIAEGYSVSREKKESFPLTVTSAQKNPTAFYLCASSIWGDYEQYFGPGTRLTVT.

The genes are TRBV28 and TRBJ2-6, with 9 bases lining up with TRBD1. Germline V lookup: CDR1 MDHEN, CDR2 SYDVKM. The CDR3 is made up of 17 amino acids. J was trimmed by 0 bases and V by 8 bases; bases with no gene match: 8. CDR3 DNA: TGTGCCAGCGGGAGCCAGGGACAGGGCTCTGGGGCCAACGTCCTGACTTTC. Translated: CASGSQGQGSGANVLTF. Drawing the rest from reference TRBV28 and TRBJ2-6, the complete variable domain is DVKVTQSSRYLVKRTGEKVFLECVQDMDHENMFWYRQDPGLGLRLIYFSYDVKMKEKGDIPEGYSVSREKKERFSLILESASTNQTSMYLCASGSQGQGSGANVLTFGAGSRLTVL.

This chain links TRBV20-1 with TRBJ2-7, with a weak D call TRBD2 (6 bases). Trimming stripped 1 base from V and 1 base from J, with 8 bases between. The CDR3 length is 13 residues. The V gene's germline CDR1 is DFQATT and CDR2 SNEGSKA (reference sequence). The CDR3 sequence is CSARVAGSYEQYF. The CDR3 DNA sequence: TGCAGTGCTAGAGTTGCGGGATCCTACGAGCAGTACTTC.

The table lists this clonotype with many counts. The chain links TRBV20-1 to TRBJ2-4; no firm D call. CDR1 and CDR2 (germline): DFQATT, SNEGSKA (reference sequence). This CDR3 has 14 amino acids. The V end was cut by 6 bases, the J end by 7 bases, with 19 bases between. The CDR3 DNA reads TGCAGTGCCACCACCAGGAGCCCCAGGAACATTCAGTACTTC. Protein sequence: CSATTRSPRNIQYF.

This sequence joins TRBV5-4 and TRBJ2-1, with a tentative D call TRBD2 (6 bases). The CDR3 length is 14 residues. Trimming cost V 3 bases and J 6 bases, with 13 bases left between them. Germline-derived CDR1 and CDR2 are SGHNT and YYREEE (reference sequence). CDR3 DNA sequence: TGTGCCAGCAGCTGGAAGTCGGGAGCCAATGAGCAGTTCTTC. This sequence encodes CASSWKSGANEQFF. Full variable domain (remainder filled in from reference TRBV5-4 and TRBJ2-1): ETGVTQSPTHLIKTRGQQVTLRCSSQSGHNTVSWYQQALGQGPQFIFQYYREEENGRGNFPPRFSGLQFPNYSSELNVNALELDDSALYLCASSWKSGANEQFFGPGTRLTVL.

V and J are TRBV7-9 and TRBJ2-6; D may be TRBD1 (6 bases). This CDR3 is built from 15 residues. Between the trimmed V and J ends, which lost 5 bases and 4 bases, there was a span of 12 bases. CDR1 and CDR2 from the germline V gene are SEHNR and FQNEAQ (reference sequence). In DNA form, the CDR3 reads TGTGCCAGCAGCCCCCCCGGGACAGGGGCCAACGTCCTGACTTTC. This codes for CASSPPGTGANVLTF.

The V call is TRBV20-1, the J call TRBJ1-5; D is uncertain. V lost 3 bases and J lost 11, with 11 bases in between. CDR3 length: 11 amino acids. CDR1 is DFQATT, CDR2 SNEGSKA, per germline (reference sequence). The CDR3 sequence: CSASRGEAQHF. The CDR3, as DNA: TGCAGTGCTAGTCGGGGAGAAGCCCAGCATTTT.

The V gene is TRBV11-2, the J gene TRBJ2-7; D not certain. Trimming cost V 1 base and J 2 bases, with 9 bases left between them. This CDR3 is 14 amino acids long. Germline assignment: CDR1 SGHAT and CDR2 FQNNGV. The CDR3 DNA follows: TGTGCCAGCAGCTTAGTGGCCTACACCTACGAGCAGTACTTC. Protein product: CASSLVAYTYEQYF. The complete variable domain, with remaining parts taken from reference TRBV11-2 and TRBJ2-7, reads EAGVAQSPRYKIIEKRQSVAFWCNPISGHATLYWYQQILGQGPKLLIQFQNNGVVDDSQLPKDRFSAERLKGVDSTLKIQPAKLEDSAVYLCASSLVAYTYEQYFGPGTRLTVT.

The V and J genes are TRBV11-2 and TRBJ2-5, with 8 bases lining up with TRBD1. The DNA end is a closer match to TRBJ2-7, so the J assignment may be wrong. CDR1 is SGHAT, CDR2 FQNNGV, per germline. CDR3 length: 16 amino acids. In DNA, the CDR3 is TGTGCCAGCAGGAAGACAGGGGCCAGTCGCGGCTACGAGCAGTACTTC. It encodes CASRKTGASRGYEQYF.

This clonotype was observed a handful of times. V and J are TRBV20-1 and TRBJ2-7; D not certain. The V end was cut by 5 bases, the J end by 0 bases, with 11 bases between. The CDR3 totals 13 residues. CDR1 and CDR2 (germline): DFQATT, SNEGSKA (reference sequence). The CDR3 bases are TGCAGTGCTCTTACAGAAACCTCCTACGAGCAGTACTTC. The encoded protein is CSALTETSYEQYF.

The gene calls are TRBV3-1 and TRBJ1-1; a weak D match, TRBD1 (5 bases). Germline V CDR1 and CDR2: LGHDT, YNNKEL (reference sequence). Deletions cut 1 base from V and 3 bases from J, with 12 bases between. The CDR3 length is 15 residues. CDR3 sequence reads: CASSQVVGGDTEAFF. The CDR3, as DNA: TGTGCCAGCAGCCAAGTGGTAGGAGGGGACACTGAAGCTTTCTTT.

This chain connects TRBV29-1 to TRBJ1-1; 7 positions match TRBD1. Losses at the gene ends were 0 bases for V and 0 bases for J; bases not matched to a gene: 4. Germline loops: CDR1 SQVTM, CDR2 ANQGSEA. CDR3 size: 15 residues. This chain's CDR3 is CSVEEWGQLNTEAFF. The CDR3 region has the DNA TGCAGCGTTGAAGAGTGGGGACAGTTGAACACTGAAGCTTTCTTT.

V gene TRBV12-3 or TRBV12-4 combines with J gene TRBJ1-4, with 8 bases aligning to TRBD1. V was pared by 6 bases and J by 7 bases, with 4 bases of the junction left unmatched. The CDR3 is 13 amino acids. CDR3 protein: CASSRGQGEKLFF. DNA for the CDR3: TGTGCCAGCAGCAGGGGGCAGGGTGAAAAACTGTTTTTT.

The V call is TRBV4-2, the J call TRBJ2-1; TRBD2 agrees at 11 bases. Germline CDR1 is LGHNA and CDR2 is YNFKEQ. With 2 bases clipped from V and 4 bases from J, the junction kept 13 bases outside the gene matches. CDR3 length: 19 amino acids. CDR3: CASSQQMAPTSGMYNEQFF. CDR3 in DNA: TGTGCCAGCAGCCAACAAATGGCCCCGACTAGCGGGATGTACAATGAGCAGTTCTTC.

This clonotype was recorded a few times. The rearrangement links TRBV28 to TRBJ1-5; D possibly corresponds to TRBD1 (6 bases). The CDR3 is made up of 14 amino acids. Per the germline V gene, CDR1 is MDHEN and CDR2 is SYDVKM. Trimming removed 6 bases from V and 4 bases from J, with 13 bases in between. The CDR3: CASSGHQGNQPQHF. The CDR3 DNA reads as TGTGCCAGCAGCGGACATCAGGGGAATCAGCCCCAGCATTTT. The variable domain in full, completed from reference TRBV28 and TRBJ1-5, reads DVKVTQSSRYLVKRTGEKVFLECVQDMDHENMFWYRQDPGLGLRLIYFSYDVKMKEKGDIPEGYSVSREKKERFSLILESASTNQTSMYLCASSGHQGNQPQHFGDGTRLSIL.

There are a few counts of this clonotype. The genes are TRBV2 and TRBJ2-7; 8 bases line up with TRBD2. The CDR3 consists of 15 residues. After removal of 3 bases from V and 5 bases from J, the junction contained 9 bases not matched to a gene. CDR1 SNHLY and CDR2 FYNNEI come from the germline V gene. The CDR3 sequence: CASSDSGIRRNEQYF. The DNA for the CDR3 is TGTGCCAGCAGTGATAGCGGGATAAGGAGGAACGAGCAGTACTTC.

The rearrangement uses TRBV12-3 or TRBV12-4 and TRBJ2-1; D unclear. The CDR3 is 10 amino acids. V was pared by 6 bases and J by 8 bases, with 5 bases between. The CDR3 DNA is TGTGCCAGCAGCAACTATGAGCAGTTCTTC. It encodes CASSNYEQFF.